This TCR beta chain was documented in a study of shared clonotypes between healthy human individuals. Libraries were prepared by immunoSEQ multiplex PCR; TCRdb keeps only in-frame clonotypes and omits some of them. This table has hundreds of thousands of clones, about 74% appearing once. Germline V lookup: CDR1 SGHRS, CDR2 YFSETQ. Trimming left V 4 bases short and J 6 bases short, with 20 bases between. This CDR3 comprises 15 residues. The sequenced sample consisted of memory CD4+ T cells sorted from blood. Subset in this sample: CD45RA-negative fraction. The chain is built from TRBV5-1 and TRBJ2-7, with a weak D call TRBD1 (5 bases). This sequence originates from a man aged 25 to 40 in good health. The CDR3 region is CASSRFEQDVPEQYF. The CDR3 region has the DNA TGCGCCAGCAGCCGGTTCGAACAGGACGTCCCCGAGCAGTACTTC.